The 32 T cell receptor beta chains below were found in one sample sequenced in a study of T cell responses to AZD1222 COVID-19 vaccine. This table comes from immunoSEQ multiplex PCR, and its TCRdb copy is limited to in-frame clones, with some not included. The sample shows some 84,000 clones, approximately 88% of them seen only once. The specimen comprised peripheral blood, sampled 28 days after the second AZD1222 dose. These receptors came from an adult who received the AZD1222 COVID-19 vaccine.

This clone showed up just once. The gene calls are TRBV6-2 or TRBV6-3 and TRBJ2-5; 15 nucleotides line up with TRBD2. From germline, CDR1 is MNHEY and CDR2 SVGEGT. This CDR3 has 16 amino acids. V lost 5 bases, J lost 4 bases, and 5 bases stayed unmatched. Here the CDR3 DNA reads TGTGCCAGCAGTCAGGGACTAGCGGGGGGCGGAGAGACCCAGTACTTC. As protein: CASSQGLAGGGETQYF.

V usage is TRBV6-5 and J usage is TRBJ1-1, with 9 nucleotides matching TRBD1. With V trimmed by 0 bases and J by 4 bases, 3 bases remained unmatched. The germline gives CDR1 MNHEY, CDR2 SVGAGI. The CDR3 totals 15 residues. The CDR3 nucleotides read TGTGCCAGCAGTTACTCGGGGACAGGGAGCACTGAAGCTTTCTTT. Encoded protein: CASSYSGTGSTEAFF.

This chain connects TRBV24-1 to TRBJ2-3, with a tentative D call TRBD2 (6 bases). The CDR3 has 13 amino acids. Germline V gene data show CDR1 as KGHDR and CDR2 as SFDVKD. V was shortened by 10 bases and J by 1 base, with 11 bases between the two germline ends. The CDR3 DNA reads TGTGCCACGGGGGGTGGAGGCACAGATACGCAGTATTTT. The encoded protein is CATGGGGTDTQYF.

J is TRBJ2-1 and V is TRBV5-1; 10 positions match TRBD2. V lost 3 bases, J lost 0 bases, and 12 bases stayed unmatched. Germline V gene sequence: CDR1 SGHRS, CDR2 YFSETQ. This CDR3 region has 19 residues. CDR3 DNA: TGCGCCAGCAGCTCGCGACCTCTAGCGGGGGAGAACTCCTACAATGAGCAGTTCTTC. Its translation: CASSSRPLAGENSYNEQFF.

The J gene is TRBJ1-2, the V gene TRBV7-9; 7 bases match TRBD1. CDR3 length: 15 amino acids. With 2 bases clipped from V and 1 base from J, the junction kept 4 bases outside the gene matches. The germline V gene encodes CDR1 SEHNR and CDR2 FQNEAQ (reference sequence). The CDR3 loop reads CASSLSRDSNYGYTF. DNA of the CDR3: TGTGCCAGCAGCTTAAGCCGGGACAGTAACTATGGCTACACCTTC.

The chain employs TRBV3-1 (or the pseudogene TRBV3-2) and TRBJ2-7; D gene unclear. The CDR3 consists of 15 residues. Trimming stripped 0 bases from V and 0 bases from J, with 9 bases between. The germline CDR1 and CDR2 sequences are LGHDT and YNNKEL (reference sequence). The CDR3 DNA reads as TGTGCCAGCAGCCAAGAAAGGGCCACCTCCTACGAGCAGTACTTC. Translation gives CASSQERATSYEQYF.

The CDR3: CSVGKGQGILEAFF. CDR3 nucleotide sequence: TGCAGCGTTGGAAAGGGGCAGGGAATTCTTGAAGCTTTCTTT. The J gene is TRBJ1-1, the V gene TRBV29-1; TRBD1 is a possible D gene (5 bases). Germline V gene lookup returns CDR1 SQVTM and CDR2 ANQGSEA. Trimming removed 4 bases at V and 7 bases at J, with 19 bases between. This CDR3 comprises 14 residues.

This clone was recorded once. The chain has TRBV6-5 and TRBJ2-5, with 10 bases lining up with TRBD2. V lost 0 bases and J lost 5; bases outside the gene matches: 6. The CDR3 loop spans 16 amino acids. Germline V gene lookup returns CDR1 MNHEY and CDR2 SVGAGI. The CDR3 DNA reads as TGTGCCAGCAGTTACTCGACAGCGGGGGGGCGGGAGACCCAGTACTTC. The encoded protein is CASSYSTAGGRETQYF.

This sequence joins TRBV2 and TRBJ2-7; 7 bases align to TRBD1. Unmatched junction bases numbered 5, after V lost 6 bases and J lost 3 bases. CDR3 length: 13 residues. The germline gives CDR1 SNHLY, CDR2 FYNNEI. The DNA of the CDR3 is TGTGCCAGCAGGTTGGGACAGAACTACGAGCAGTACTTC. Translated, it gives CASRLGQNYEQYF.

CDR3 nucleotide sequence: TGTGCCAGTTCAACGCGGACCGAGCAGTACTTC. As protein: CASSTRTEQYF. V is TRBV28 and J is TRBJ2-7; D is uncertain. Trimming stripped 9 bases from V and 6 bases from J, with 12 bases between. The CDR3 contains 11 residues. The V gene's germline CDR1 is MDHEN and CDR2 SYDVKM.

The chain has TRBV28 and TRBJ2-5, with D perhaps being TRBD1 or TRBD2 (5 bases each). Per germline, CDR1 MDHEN and CDR2 SYDVKM. Trimming left V 5 bases short and J 5 bases short, with 12 bases between. The CDR3 consists of 13 residues. The CDR3 loop is CASSLGWGETQYF. The DNA for the CDR3 is TGTGCCAGCAGTCTGGGTTGGGGGGAGACCCAGTACTTC.

This sequence joins TRBV24-1 and TRBJ1-5, with a weak D call TRBD1 (5 bases). The CDR3 length is 13 residues. Per germline, CDR1 KGHDR and CDR2 SFDVKD. Trimming left V 4 bases short and J 9 bases short, with 12 bases between. The DNA for the CDR3 is TGTGCCACCAGTGAGGGGGGTTTAGGGCCCCAGCATTTT. This encodes CATSEGGLGPQHF.

This chain joins TRBV19 and TRBJ1-3; D call uncertain. The CDR3 totals 16 residues. The ends were cut back, 3 bases at V and 3 bases at J, with 15 bases in the middle. The germline V gene has CDR1 LNHDA and CDR2 SQIVND (reference sequence). This CDR3 reads CASSISTTGDGNTIYF. DNA of the CDR3: TGTGCCAGTAGTATTTCAACAACTGGGGATGGAAACACCATATATTTT. The full variable domain, completed using reference TRBV19 and TRBJ1-3, is DGGITQSPKYLFRKEGQNVTLSCEQNLNHDAMYWYRQDPGQGLRLIYYSQIVNDFQKGDIAEGYSVSREKKESFPLTVTSAQKNPTAFYLCASSISTTGDGNTIYFGEGSWLTVV.

This clone has just a few counts. This chain connects TRBV4-1 to TRBJ1-6; maybe TRBD1 (6 bases). The CDR3 is made up of 18 amino acids. Germline loops: CDR1 MGHRA, CDR2 YSYEKL. Trimming took 4 bases from V and 2 from J, leaving 18 bases between them. The CDR3 DNA sequence: TGCGCCAGCAGCCCCCAGGGGAGGCTCAGCGCCTATAATTCACCCCTCCACTTT. It encodes CASSPQGRLSAYNSPLHF.

The rearrangement links TRBV2 to TRBJ2-6; TRBD2 is a possible D gene (7 bases). The CDR3 runs 18 residues. Per the germline V gene, CDR1 is SNHLY and CDR2 is FYNNEI. V lost 5 bases and J 0 bases, leaving 17 bases between the germline ends. As DNA, the CDR3 is TGTGCCAGCAGTCCTACCCAGGGGAGGGCCTCTGGGGCCAACGTCCTGACTTTC. This sequence encodes CASSPTQGRASGANVLTF. The full variable domain, completed using reference TRBV2 and TRBJ2-6, is EPEVTQTPSHQVTQMGQEVILRCVPISNHLYFYWYRQILGQKVEFLVSFYNNEISEKSEIFDDQFSVERPDGSNFTLKIRSTKLEDSAMYFCASSPTQGRASGANVLTFGAGSRLTVL.

The chain couples TRBV11-1 to TRBJ2-7; D not resolved. V was clipped by 1 base and J by 0 bases, with 13 bases between them. This CDR3 is built from 16 residues. The germline CDR1 and CDR2 sequences are SGHAT and FQDESV (reference sequence). Written as DNA, the CDR3 is TGTGCCAGCAGCTTAGTCTCCAGTACCTACTCCTACGAGCAGTACTTC. Translated, it gives CASSLVSSTYSYEQYF.

The chain couples TRBV9 to TRBJ1-1; TRBD1 aligns across 8 bases. The CDR3 loop spans 15 amino acids. V gave up 3 bases and J gave up 1 base; unmatched junction bases: 5. Germline V lookup: CDR1 SGDLS, CDR2 YYNGEE. CDR3 in amino acids: CASSGGDRPNTEAFF. In nucleotides, the CDR3 is TGTGCCAGCAGCGGAGGGGACAGGCCGAACACTGAAGCTTTCTTT.

The rearrangement uses TRBV19 and TRBJ1-2; D is unresolved. CDR1 and CDR2 from the germline V gene are LNHDA and SQIVND (reference sequence). Between the trimmed V and J ends, which lost 0 bases and 11 bases, there was a span of 13 bases. This CDR3 spans 13 amino acids. The CDR3 protein is CASSIDLGPEYTF. CDR3 sequence (DNA): TGTGCCAGTAGTATAGATCTCGGCCCCGAGTACACCTTC.

The V call is TRBV5-1, the J call TRBJ2-1; 8 bases are a match to TRBD1. CDR3 length: 15 residues. V lost 0 bases, J lost 3 bases, and 2 bases stayed unmatched. In germline, CDR1 is SGHRS, CDR2 YFSETQ. The CDR3 reads CASSLGGTGYNEQFF. CDR3 bases: TGCGCCAGCAGCTTGGGTGGGACAGGCTACAATGAGCAGTTCTTC.

The chain links TRBV9 to TRBJ1-6, with 8 positions matching TRBD1. The trim removed 4 bases at V and 7 bases at J, leaving 7 bases unmatched. There are 15 residues in the CDR3. Germline V gene sequence: CDR1 SGDLS, CDR2 YYNGEE. CDR3 sequence reads: CASSPRTGWNSPLHF. CDR3 nucleotides: TGTGCCAGCAGCCCTCGGACAGGGTGGAATTCACCCCTCCACTTT.

The V call is TRBV13, the J call TRBJ2-4, with D possibly matching TRBD2 (5 bases). Germline V lookup: CDR1 PRHDT, CDR2 FYEKMQ (reference sequence). The CDR3 consists of 15 residues. Between the trimmed V and J ends, which lost 3 bases and 2 bases, there was a span of 11 bases. The CDR3 sequence is CASSLDWATKNIQYF. CDR3 bases: TGTGCCAGCAGCTTGGACTGGGCCACCAAAAACATTCAGTACTTC.

This sequence joins TRBV6-2 or TRBV6-3 and TRBJ1-5; tentatively, D is TRBD1 (5 bases). Germline CDR1 is MNHEY and CDR2 is SVGEGT. The CDR3 contains 18 residues. Trimming cost V 3 bases and J 6 bases, with 24 bases left between them. CDR3 sequence: CASSYGSRGRGRGQPQHF. CDR3 bases: TGTGCCAGCAGTTATGGTTCGAGGGGCCGTGGGCGGGGTCAGCCCCAGCATTTT.

V and J are TRBV9 and TRBJ2-5; D possibly corresponds to TRBD2 (6 bases). Germline V gene data show CDR1 as SGDLS and CDR2 as YYNGEE. The CDR3 has 17 residues. The V end was cut by 4 bases, the J end by 3 bases, with 22 bases between. This CDR3 reads CASSPNPGVPMKETQYF. CDR3 nucleotide sequence: TGTGCCAGCAGCCCTAACCCGGGGGTGCCTATGAAAGAGACCCAGTACTTC.

J is TRBJ2-1 and V is TRBV3-1 (or the pseudogene TRBV3-2); possibly TRBD2 for D (6 bases). The CDR3 spans 15 residues. Trimming removed 1 base from V and 6 bases from J, with 13 bases in between. The germline CDR1 and CDR2 sequences are LGHDT and YNNKEL (reference sequence). CDR3 nucleotides: TGTGCCAGCAGCCAAGGGGCGGGGCCTGGCAATGAGCAGTTCTTC. This translates into CASSQGAGPGNEQFF.

The chain has TRBV29-1 and TRBJ2-1; D is undetermined. From germline, CDR1 is SQVTM and CDR2 ANQGSEA. There are 15 residues in the CDR3. The germline V and J ends were trimmed by 5 bases and 0 bases, with 14 bases remaining between them. The CDR3 sequence: CSVPRGSSSYNEQFF. CDR3 bases: TGCAGCGTTCCCCGTGGCTCAAGCTCCTACAATGAGCAGTTCTTC.

The CDR3 bases are TGTGCCAGCAGCCACCGGACAGTCTGTCCGGCTTTCTTT. It is translated as CASSHRTVCPAFF. The V and J genes are TRBV3-1 (or the pseudogene TRBV3-2) and TRBJ1-1; D perhaps matches TRBD1 (6 bases). This CDR3 region has 13 residues. Germline V lookup: CDR1 LGHDT, CDR2 YNNKEL (reference sequence). Trimming cost V 3 bases and J 11 bases, with 16 bases left between them.

J is TRBJ2-7 and V is TRBV5-4; the D gene is possibly TRBD2 (5 bases). This CDR3 region has 15 residues. Trimming pared 0 bases from V and 6 bases from J, leaving 16 bases between. Germline lookup yields CDR1 SGHNT and CDR2 YYREEE (reference sequence). CDR3 DNA sequence: TGTGCCAGCAGCTTGGAACTTGGACGGGCGGGCGAGCAGTACTTC. As protein: CASSLELGRAGEQYF.

V gene TRBV6-5 combines with J gene TRBJ1-3, with no clear D. The CDR3 spans 16 residues. Germline V CDR1 and CDR2: MNHEY, SVGAGI. Trimming pared 2 bases from V and 0 bases from J, leaving 11 bases between. CDR3 nucleotide sequence: TGTGCCAGCAGTTACGGCGGAACCTACTCTGGAAACACCATATATTTT. This codes for CASSYGGTYSGNTIYF.

The chain uses TRBV5-5 and TRBJ1-6; D gene ambiguous. The CDR3 totals 16 residues. Germline CDR1 and CDR2: SGHKS and YYEKEE (reference sequence). V was pared by 2 bases and J by 10 bases, with 19 bases between. The CDR3 DNA reads TGTGCCAGCAGCTTTCCGCGGACGGGTGAGGGCTCACCCCTCCACTTT. Translating gives CASSFPRTGEGSPLHF.

V and J are TRBV21-1 and TRBJ1-2; TRBD1, the table's D call, lacks a check against the DNA. TRBV21-1 is described as a pseudogene. The CDR3 sequence is 18 residues long. The CDR3 spells CASSHLGVGADPNYGYTF. The CDR3 nucleotides read TGTGCCAGCAGCCACTTAGGGGTAGGAGCCGATCCTAACTATGGCTACACCTTC.

V and J are TRBV30 and TRBJ1-4, with 7 bases that match TRBD1. This CDR3 has 13 amino acids. V trimming: 5 bases; J trimming: 3 bases; junction bases outside the gene matches: 3. Germline loops: CDR1 GTSNPN, CDR2 SVGIG (reference sequence). CDR3 nucleotide sequence: TGTGCCTGGGCCCAGGGGGCTAATGAAAAACTGTTTTTT. Translated, it gives CAWAQGANEKLFF.

The CDR3 region has the DNA TGTGCCAGCAGCCAAGTCGGCGGGGGGGCCCGAAGCTCCTACAATGAGCAGTTCTTC. Its protein is CASSQVGGGARSSYNEQFF. V usage is TRBV3-1 (or the pseudogene TRBV3-2) and J usage is TRBJ2-1; TRBD2 matches 9 bases. CDR3 length: 19 amino acids. The germline V gene has CDR1 LGHDT and CDR2 YNNKEL (reference sequence). Trimming cost V 1 base and J 0 bases; bases outside gene matches: 10.